The sample holds many counts of the clone carrying this TCR beta chain. No antigen is known for it. This sample stems from a study of glioma-infiltrating T cells. Using RNA template, CDR3s of TCR alpha and beta were amplified with iRepertoire arm-PCR. Input was 100-400 ng of tissue mRNA or PBMC total RNA. TCRdb re-analysed the multiplex PCR reads in MiXCR, keeping a single row per CDR3 protein. The sample carries some 190,000 distinct CDR3 sequences, around 30% recorded once. Study-wide findings and caveats: Very few CDR3 sequences were shared between tissue and blood. Above-expected tissue-blood divergence occurred in all gliomas, most in low-grade ones.

Germline CDR1 and CDR2: SGHTA and FQGNSA. V gave up 2 bases and J gave up 6 bases; unmatched junction bases: 10. The CDR3 runs 16 residues. This receptor was taken from a human donor with low-grade glioma or glioblastoma, undergoing nonglioma brain surgery, or in good health (not recorded which). The sequencing sample was made of glioma tissue, nonneoplastic brain tissue, or PBMCs (not recorded which). This chain uses TRBV7-2 with TRBJ2-7; 10 bases agree with TRBD2. The CDR3 loop reads CASSLRVAGGPGEQYF. In DNA, the CDR3 is TGTGCCAGCAGCTTAAGGGTAGCGGGAGGCCCAGGCGAGCAGTACTTC.